This TCR beta chain was recorded in a study of long-term antiretroviral therapy in people with HIV. Regarding the study as a whole: Diversity increased after ART yet remained lower than in transplant donor controls.

Survey-level immunoSEQ v3.0 assays were run. Profiled with immunoSEQ multiplex PCR; TCRdb holds only in-frame clones, not every one. The sample holds tens of thousands of clones, approximately 84% seen once. Of note for this clone: Its antigen is still unknown.

Each donor provided at least one pre-ART PBMC sample and at least two post-ART PBMC samples. Germline V gene sequence: CDR1 MGHRA, CDR2 YSYEKL. With V trimmed by 4 bases and J by 4 bases, 8 bases remained unmatched. The CDR3 extends over 16 amino acids. This specimen consisted of unsorted PBMCs, obtained 0.5 years before starting antiretroviral therapy. V is TRBV4-1 and J is TRBJ2-1; 9 nucleotides align to TRBD2. The clonotype originates from a man in his forties or fifties with HIV. CDR3 protein: CASSPLTSGGYNEQFF. The CDR3 nucleotides read TGCGCCAGCAGCCCGTTGACTAGCGGAGGATACAATGAGCAGTTCTTC.